These T cell receptor beta chains were read from a single sample in a study of T cells in Graves' hyperthyroidism and ophthalmopathy. TCRdb itself ran the multiplex PCR reads through MiXCR, one entry per CDR3 protein. The sample carries about 400,000 distinct CDR3 sequences, around 15% recorded once. The specimen sequenced was blood. The receptors come from a man aged 50-59 years with Graves' ophthalmopathy. CDR3s include the opening cysteine and the closing phenylalanine or tryptophan. Fields, in order: clone size, J gene, V gene, D gene, CDR3 DNA, CDR3 protein. A D gene is named only where the DNA matches it firmly. Only part of the rows carry a size: once, few, many, or a class if the clone is expanded.

size: many
J: TRBJ1-4
V: TRBV3-1
D: NA
DNA: TGTGCCAGCAGCCAAGAACGGGCACGCGGAAAACTGTTTTTT
CDR3: CASSQERARGKLFF

size: many
J: TRBJ2-3
V: TRBV6-5
D: TRBD2
DNA: TGTGCCAGCAGTTACCGAGGCGGGGGGGGAGATACGCAGTATTTT
CDR3: CASSYRGGGGDTQYF

size: few
J: TRBJ1-1
V: TRBV20-1
D: TRBD1
DNA: TGCAGTGCTAGACAAGGGGGCTATGAAGCTTTCTTT
CDR3: CSARQGGYEAFF

size: many
J: TRBJ2-3
V: TRBV12-3/TRBV12-4
D: TRBD2
DNA: TGTGCCAGCAGTTTAGATAATCCCCTAGCGGGAGGTTATGATACGCAGTATTTT
CDR3: CASSLDNPLAGGYDTQYF

size: NA
J: TRBJ2-7
V: TRBV20-1
D: NA
DNA: TGCAGTGCTACCCCAAGGGGCCTTAGCTCCTACGAGCAGTACTTC
CDR3: CSATPRGLSSYEQYF

size: many
J: TRBJ2-7
V: TRBV28
D: TRBD2
DNA: TGTGCCAGCAGTTTAAGTAGTGGGAGGGCCGGTTCATCCGAGCAGTACTTC
CDR3: CASSLSSGRAGSSEQYF

size: NA
J: TRBJ2-7
V: TRBV6-1
D: NA
DNA: TGTGCCAGCGCGGCGGAACCAACCTACGAGCAGTACTTC
CDR3: CASAAEPTYEQYF

size: few
J: TRBJ1-1
V: TRBV6-1
D: NA
DNA: TGTGCCAGCAGTGAAGCCCCAGGGAACACTGAAGCTTTCTTT
CDR3: CASSEAPGNTEAFF

size: few
J: TRBJ2-1
V: TRBV29-1
D: TRBD2
DNA: TGCAGCGTCGGGATGGCACTAGCGGGATTGGGAAGGATAGGCAATGAGCAGTTCTTC
CDR3: CSVGMALAGLGRIGNEQFF

size: many
J: TRBJ2-1
V: TRBV3-1
D: NA
DNA: TGTGCCAGCAGCCAAAGGGGGGGCAGCTCCTACAATGAGCAGTTCTTC
CDR3: CASSQRGGSSYNEQFF

size: few
J: TRBJ2-2
V: TRBV15
D: NA
DNA: TGTGCCACCAGCAGAGATCCTGACGGGAACACCGGGGAGCTGTTTTTT
CDR3: CATSRDPDGNTGELFF

size: NA
J: TRBJ2-3
V: TRBV19
D: TRBD2
DNA: TGTGCCAGTTCCACCCTCCGCGGGAGCAGTGATACGCAGTATTTT
CDR3: CASSTLRGSSDTQYF

size: NA
J: TRBJ1-4
V: TRBV13
D: TRBD1
DNA: TGTGCCAGCAGTAGAAACAGGGGGCTGGGGGAAAAACTGTTTTTT
CDR3: CASSRNRGLGEKLFF

size: once
J: TRBJ2-7
V: TRBV7-6
D: NA
DNA: TGTGCCAGCAGCTACAGGGACACAACCTACGAGCAGTACTTC
CDR3: CASSYRDTTYEQYF

size: many
J: TRBJ2-1
V: TRBV20-1
D: NA
DNA: TGCAGTGCTAAAGAGGGAGGTCGGATTGAGCAGTTCTTC
CDR3: CSAKEGGRIEQFF

size: NA
J: TRBJ2-5
V: TRBV5-1
D: TRBD2
DNA: TGCGCCAGCAGCGATAGCGGGAACGGGGAGACCCAGTACTTC
CDR3: CASSDSGNGETQYF

size: few
J: TRBJ1-5
V: TRBV18
D: NA
DNA: TGTGCCAGCTCACTAACCGGTAGCAATCAGCCCCAGCATTTT
CDR3: CASSLTGSNQPQHF

size: NA
J: TRBJ2-2
V: TRBV20-1
D: TRBD1
DNA: TGCAGTGCTAGAGATCGGGACAGCCAGGCGGGTACCGGGGAGCTGTTTTTT
CDR3: CSARDRDSQAGTGELFF

size: many
J: TRBJ2-2
V: TRBV29-1
D: NA
DNA: TGCAGCGTTGTAGGGGACAACACCGGGGAGCTGTTTTTT
CDR3: CSVVGDNTGELFF

size: many
J: TRBJ2-5
V: TRBV7-2
D: TRBD2
DNA: TGTGCCAGCAGCTCGGGACTAGCGGGACCTCGGACCCAGTACTTC
CDR3: CASSSGLAGPRTQYF

size: many
J: TRBJ2-1
V: TRBV7-8
D: NA
DNA: TGTGCCAGCAGTCAAATGCCGGGGAGCTCCTACAATGAGCAGTTCTTC
CDR3: CASSQMPGSSYNEQFF

size: few
J: TRBJ2-1
V: TRBV5-1
D: TRBD2
DNA: TGCGCCAGCAGCTCAGGACTAGCGGATTCGAATGAGCAGTTCTTC
CDR3: CASSSGLADSNEQFF

size: many
J: TRBJ2-1
V: TRBV12-3/TRBV12-4
D: NA
DNA: TGTGCCAGCAGTTTCGACAGGACCTACAATGAGCAGTTCTTC
CDR3: CASSFDRTYNEQFF

size: NA
J: TRBJ2-1
V: TRBV15
D: NA
DNA: TGTGCCACCAGCAGGAAACCGGGACGTGTAAGCAATGAGCAGTTCTTC
CDR3: CATSRKPGRVSNEQFF

size: many
J: TRBJ1-6
V: TRBV29-1
D: NA
DNA: TGCAGCGTTGAACGGTTTTGCAGCAGGCCACCCCTCCACTTT
CDR3: CSVERFCSRPPLHF

size: many
J: TRBJ2-3
V: TRBV29-1
D: TRBD2
DNA: TGCAGCGCCCGACTAGCGGGAGGTTGGACAGATACGCAGTATTTT
CDR3: CSARLAGGWTDTQYF

size: few
J: TRBJ1-4
V: TRBV10-3
D: TRBD1
DNA: TGTGCCGTCAGTGCGCTGGGACAGGGGGCGTCTACAACTAATGAAAAACTGTTTTTT
CDR3: CAVSALGQGASTTNEKLFF

size: few
J: TRBJ2-7
V: TRBV7-9
D: NA
DNA: TGTGCCAGCACCTCGGAGGGCACAAACCCCTACGAGCAGTACTTC
CDR3: CASTSEGTNPYEQYF

size: many
J: TRBJ2-1
V: TRBV7-3
D: TRBD2
DNA: TGTGCCAGCAGCTTAGAGCCAGCGGGAGGTCTTCTCAATGAGCAGTTCTTC
CDR3: CASSLEPAGGLLNEQFF

size: NA
J: TRBJ2-4
V: TRBV7-3
D: TRBD1
DNA: TGTGCCAGCAGCAAGAGACAGGGGCTAACCAAAAACATTCAGTACTTC
CDR3: CASSKRQGLTKNIQYF

size: many
J: TRBJ2-3
V: TRBV27
D: NA
DNA: TGTGCCAGCAGGGCCCAGTTGCGGAGCACAGATACGCAGTATTTT
CDR3: CASRAQLRSTDTQYF

size: many
J: TRBJ2-1
V: TRBV7-6
D: TRBD2
DNA: TGTGCCAGCAGCCCTATGGGGGGGAGGGCCCATGAGCAGTTCTTC
CDR3: CASSPMGGRAHEQFF

size: many
J: TRBJ1-1
V: TRBV7-2
D: NA
DNA: TGTGCCAGCAGCTATGGGAACACTGAAGCTTTCTTT
CDR3: CASSYGNTEAFF

size: many
J: TRBJ2-7
V: TRBV20-1
D: NA
DNA: TGCAGTGCTAGCCGCAAGGAGGTCAGGGACGAGCAGTACTTC
CDR3: CSASRKEVRDEQYF

size: NA
J: TRBJ2-2
V: TRBV29-1
D: NA
DNA: TGCAGCGTCTCGTGGGCAGGGGAGCTGTTTTTT
CDR3: CSVSWAGELFF

size: NA
J: TRBJ2-7
V: TRBV24-1
D: TRBD2
DNA: TGTGCCACCAGTAGTGCTAGCGGGAGCTACGAGCAGTACTTC
CDR3: CATSSASGSYEQYF

size: NA
J: TRBJ2-1
V: TRBV30
D: NA
DNA: TGTGCCTGGAGTAGGCAGGGTTACAATGAGCAGTTCTTC
CDR3: CAWSRQGYNEQFF

size: NA
J: TRBJ2-2
V: TRBV7-3
D: TRBD2
DNA: TGTGCCAGCAGCCCTCTTAGCGGGAAGAACACCGGGGAGCTGTTTTTT
CDR3: CASSPLSGKNTGELFF

size: many
J: TRBJ1-2
V: TRBV25-1
D: NA
DNA: TGTGCCAGCAGTGAAACGGACGCACATGGCTACACCTTC
CDR3: CASSETDAHGYTF

size: NA
J: TRBJ2-1
V: TRBV7-9
D: NA
DNA: TGTGCCAGCAGCGGGAGTAACTACAATGAGCAGTTCTTC
CDR3: CASSGSNYNEQFF

size: NA
J: TRBJ2-7
V: TRBV5-6
D: NA
DNA: TGTGCCAGCAGCGTAGACTTTGGGGCTGGGGAGCAGCACTTC
CDR3: CASSVDFGAGEQHF

size: NA
J: TRBJ2-7
V: TRBV28
D: TRBD2
DNA: TGTGCCAGCAGTGGTTTTGGACTAGCGGGATCAAGTGAGCAGTACTTC
CDR3: CASSGFGLAGSSEQYF

size: few
J: TRBJ1-2
V: TRBV30
D: NA
DNA: TGTGCCTGGAGTGTACGGACCTTAGTAGGCGAAGCTAACTATGGCTACACCTTC
CDR3: CAWSVRTLVGEANYGYTF

size: many
J: TRBJ2-7
V: TRBV2
D: NA
DNA: TGTGCCAGCAGTGAGACAGGCCCCTACGAGCAGTACTTC
CDR3: CASSETGPYEQYF

size: many
J: TRBJ2-1
V: TRBV2
D: TRBD2
DNA: TGTGCCAGCAGTGACTGGCGGGAGGAGACCTATGAGCAGTTCTTC
CDR3: CASSDWREETYEQFF

size: many
J: TRBJ2-5
V: TRBV27
D: TRBD1
DNA: TGTGCCAGCATGACAATAAGGACAGGATTCCAAGAGACCCAGTACTTC
CDR3: CASMTIRTGFQETQYF

size: NA
J: TRBJ2-5
V: TRBV27
D: TRBD1
DNA: TGTGCCAGCAGTGTGGGGACAGGGCGACAAGAGACCCAGTACTTC
CDR3: CASSVGTGRQETQYF

size: many
J: TRBJ1-4
V: TRBV20-1
D: TRBD1
DNA: TGCAGTGCTAGGGTGACAGGGTTGAATGAAAAACTGTTTTTT
CDR3: CSARVTGLNEKLFF

size: few
J: TRBJ2-3
V: TRBV12-3/TRBV12-4
D: NA
DNA: TGTGCCAGCGGGCCGACAGGAGGGACGCAGTATTTT
CDR3: CASGPTGGTQYF

size: many
J: TRBJ2-1
V: TRBV29-1
D: TRBD2
DNA: TGCAGCGTTGTTGTTTCTAGCGGCAACAATGAGCAGTTCTTC
CDR3: CSVVVSSGNNEQFF

size: many
J: TRBJ1-1
V: TRBV5-1
D: NA
DNA: TGCGCCAGCAAACTAAACCCGGAGACTGAAGCTTTCTTT
CDR3: CASKLNPETEAFF

size: NA
J: TRBJ1-1
V: TRBV19
D: NA
DNA: TGTGCCAGTATTCCAAAGGGAAGAATGAACACTGAAGCTTTCTTT
CDR3: CASIPKGRMNTEAFF

size: few
J: TRBJ2-1
V: TRBV2
D: NA
DNA: TGTGCCAGCAGTGTAAGGGGGGGAGGGCTAGGGGACACTGAGCAGTTCTTC
CDR3: CASSVRGGGLGDTEQFF

size: few
J: TRBJ2-5
V: TRBV6-6
D: NA
DNA: TGTGCCAGCAGTTACTCTCCCCCCTCGGGGGAGACCCAGTACTTC
CDR3: CASSYSPPSGETQYF